This record looks at one TCR beta chain sequence and its context. Its antigen remains unknown. The CDR3 loop spans 15 amino acids. Germline V gene lookup returns CDR1 SGHKS and CDR2 YYEKEE (reference sequence). TCRdb reprocessed the 5' RACE reads, keeping one entry per CDR3 protein, no DNA. The listing records some 600,000 distinct CDR3 sequences. The record originates from a study of T cells expressing NK-cell markers. Study-level information: Within the sequenced cohort of eight donors, seven exhibited HCMV seropositivity and one was seronegative.

Findings of the study overall: The same clonotypes also predominated in the CD3+CD56-NKG2C+ fraction of several donors.

The origin of this receptor is a man in his late teens or twenties in good health. V usage is TRBV5-5 and J usage is TRBJ1-2; with no DNA, the TCRdb D assignment of TRBD1 cannot be verified. The sequencing input was blood T cells: a sorted CD56 or NKG2C T cell subset, CD4+ or CD8+ T cells, or bulk PBMC T cells (not recorded which). The CDR3 loop reads CASSLIPGGVYGYTF.